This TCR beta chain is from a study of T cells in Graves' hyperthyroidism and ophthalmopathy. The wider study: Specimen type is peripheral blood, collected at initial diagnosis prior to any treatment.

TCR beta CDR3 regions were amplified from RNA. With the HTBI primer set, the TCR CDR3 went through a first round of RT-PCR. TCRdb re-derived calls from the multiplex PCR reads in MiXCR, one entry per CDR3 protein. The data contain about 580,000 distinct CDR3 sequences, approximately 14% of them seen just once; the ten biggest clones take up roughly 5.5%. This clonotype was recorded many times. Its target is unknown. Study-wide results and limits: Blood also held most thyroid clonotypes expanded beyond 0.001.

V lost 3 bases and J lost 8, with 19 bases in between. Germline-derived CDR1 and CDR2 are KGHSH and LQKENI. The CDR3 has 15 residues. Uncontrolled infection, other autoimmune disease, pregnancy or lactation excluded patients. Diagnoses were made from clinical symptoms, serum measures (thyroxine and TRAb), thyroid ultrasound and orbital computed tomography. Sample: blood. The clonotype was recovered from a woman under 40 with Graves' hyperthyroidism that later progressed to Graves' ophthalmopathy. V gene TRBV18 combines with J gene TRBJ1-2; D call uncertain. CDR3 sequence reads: CASSPWVGLVEGYTF. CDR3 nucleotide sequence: TGTGCCAGCTCACCGTGGGTTGGGTTGGTAGAAGGCTACACCTTC.